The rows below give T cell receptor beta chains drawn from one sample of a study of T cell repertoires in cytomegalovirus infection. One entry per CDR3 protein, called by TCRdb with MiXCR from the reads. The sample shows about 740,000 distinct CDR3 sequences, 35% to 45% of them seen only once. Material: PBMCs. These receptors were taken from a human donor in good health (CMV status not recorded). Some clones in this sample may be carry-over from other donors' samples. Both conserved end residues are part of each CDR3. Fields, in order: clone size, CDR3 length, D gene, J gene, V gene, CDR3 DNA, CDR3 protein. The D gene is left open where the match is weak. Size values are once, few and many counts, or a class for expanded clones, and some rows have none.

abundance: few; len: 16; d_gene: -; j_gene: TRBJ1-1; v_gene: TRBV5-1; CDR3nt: TGCGCCAGCAGCTTGGCGTCAGGGGTGTTGAACACTGAAGCTTTCTTT; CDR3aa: CASSLASGVLNTEAFF
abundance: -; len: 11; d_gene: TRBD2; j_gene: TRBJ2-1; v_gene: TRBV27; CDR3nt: TGTGCAGCGGGGTCCTACAATGAGCAGTTCTTC; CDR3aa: CAAGSYNEQFF
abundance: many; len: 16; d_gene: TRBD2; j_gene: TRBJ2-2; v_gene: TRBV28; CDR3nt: TGTGCCAGCAGTTCTCCGCGGGAGTTCGACACCGGGGAGCTGTTTTTT; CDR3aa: CASSSPREFDTGELFF
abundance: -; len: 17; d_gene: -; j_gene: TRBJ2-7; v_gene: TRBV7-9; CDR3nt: TGTGCCAGCAGCCCAATCACCAGGGGAAACCGTACCTACGAGCAGTACTTC; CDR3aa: CASSPITRGNRTYEQYF
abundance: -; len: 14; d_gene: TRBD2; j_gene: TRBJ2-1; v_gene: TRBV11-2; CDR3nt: TGTGCCAGCAGCCCAATAGCGGGAAGGTATGAGCAGTTCTTC; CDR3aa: CASSPIAGRYEQFF
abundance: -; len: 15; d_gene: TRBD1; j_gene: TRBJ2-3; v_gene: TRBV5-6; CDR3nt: TGTGCCAGCAGCTTGTCCGACAGGGTGTATAATACGCAGTATTTT; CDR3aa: CASSLSDRVYNTQYF
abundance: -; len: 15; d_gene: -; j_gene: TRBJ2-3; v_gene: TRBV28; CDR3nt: TGTGCCAGCAGTTCCTCCGGGTGGACCGCAGATACGCAGTATTTT; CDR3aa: CASSSSGWTADTQYF
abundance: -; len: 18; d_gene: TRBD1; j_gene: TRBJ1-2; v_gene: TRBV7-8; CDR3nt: TGTGCCAGCAGCTCCATCTGGGTGGAACCGGGACAGCAGTATGGCTACACCTTC; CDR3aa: CASSSIWVEPGQQYGYTF
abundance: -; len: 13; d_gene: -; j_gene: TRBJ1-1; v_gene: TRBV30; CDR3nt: TGTGCCTGGAGTGCACTTAACGGGGGGGAAGCTTTCTTT; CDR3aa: CAWSALNGGEAFF
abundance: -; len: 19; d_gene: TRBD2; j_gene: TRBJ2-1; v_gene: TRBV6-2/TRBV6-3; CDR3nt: TGTGCCAGCAGTTCCCCCGGGACTAGCGGGAGTAGGTCCTACAATGAGCAGTTCTTC; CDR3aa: CASSSPGTSGSRSYNEQFF
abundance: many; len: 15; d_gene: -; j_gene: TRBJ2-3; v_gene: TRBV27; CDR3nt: TGTGCCAGCAGTTTGGGACCCCGGGTGAGAGATACGCAGTATTTT; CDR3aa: CASSLGPRVRDTQYF
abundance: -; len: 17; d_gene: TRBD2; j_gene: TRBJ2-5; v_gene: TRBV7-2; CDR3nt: TGTGCCAGCAGCTTAAGGGGCCGGGGACTACGCCTGGAGACCCAGTACTTC; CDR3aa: CASSLRGRGLRLETQYF
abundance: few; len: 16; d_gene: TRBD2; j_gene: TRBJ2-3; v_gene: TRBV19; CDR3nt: TGTGCCAGTAGCTCGGGACTAGCTATTAGCACAGATACGCAGTATTTT; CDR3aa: CASSSGLAISTDTQYF
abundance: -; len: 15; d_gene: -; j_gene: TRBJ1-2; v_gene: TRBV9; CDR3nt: TGTGCCAGCAGCACCTACAGCACCCGCCACTTTGGCTACACCTTC; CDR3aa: CASSTYSTRHFGYTF
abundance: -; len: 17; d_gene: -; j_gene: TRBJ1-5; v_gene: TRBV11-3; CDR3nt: TGTGCCAGCAGCTTAGAGCTGGGGCCCCGTTCGTTTCAATCCCAGCATTTT; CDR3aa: CASSLELGPRSFQSQHF
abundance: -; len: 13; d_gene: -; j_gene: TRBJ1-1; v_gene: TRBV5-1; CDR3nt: TGCGCCAGCAGCTTAACGGGTGCGCAAGAAGCTTTCTTT; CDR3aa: CASSLTGAQEAFF
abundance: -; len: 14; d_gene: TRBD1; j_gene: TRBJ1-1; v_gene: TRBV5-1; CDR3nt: TGCGCCAGCAGCGACAGGGGGCCTGGGACTGAAGCTTTCTTT; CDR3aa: CASSDRGPGTEAFF
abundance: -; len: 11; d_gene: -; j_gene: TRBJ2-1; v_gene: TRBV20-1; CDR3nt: TGCAGTGCTAGACCTGCGGTTGAGCAGTTCTTC; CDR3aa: CSARPAVEQFF
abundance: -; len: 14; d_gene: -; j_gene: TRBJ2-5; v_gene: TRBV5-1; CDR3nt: TGCGCCAGCAGCCCGGACGCCTTGTCGGAGACCCAGTACTTC; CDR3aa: CASSPDALSETQYF
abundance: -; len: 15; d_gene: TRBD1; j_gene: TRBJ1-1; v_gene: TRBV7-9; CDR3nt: TGTGCCAGCAGCATCCCGGGGCTAGGGACAGAAGGAGCTTTCTTT; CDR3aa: CASSIPGLGTEGAFF
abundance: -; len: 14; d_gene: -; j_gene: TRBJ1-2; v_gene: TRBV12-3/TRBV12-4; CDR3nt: TGTGCCAGCAGTTTAGCGCTGGCAGGGAATGGCTACACCTTC; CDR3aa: CASSLALAGNGYTF
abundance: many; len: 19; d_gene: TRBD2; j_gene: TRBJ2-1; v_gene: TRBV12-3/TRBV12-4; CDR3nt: TGTGCCAGCAGCTCAAGACTAGCGGGAGGACCCAGCTCCTACAATGAGCAGTTCTTC; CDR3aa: CASSSRLAGGPSSYNEQFF
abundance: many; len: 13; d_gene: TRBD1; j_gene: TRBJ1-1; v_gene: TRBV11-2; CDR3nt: TGTGCCAGCAGCTTAGGGGACAGGGCCGAAGCTTTCTTT; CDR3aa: CASSLGDRAEAFF
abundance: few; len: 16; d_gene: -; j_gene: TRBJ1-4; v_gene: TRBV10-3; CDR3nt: TGTGCCATCAGTGATGCGGGTCTGGGGGCACATGAAAAACTGTTTTTT; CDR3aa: CAISDAGLGAHEKLFF
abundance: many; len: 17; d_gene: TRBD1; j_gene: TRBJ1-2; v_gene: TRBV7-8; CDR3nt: TGTGCCAGCAGCCAAAGGACAGGGGGCTCAACTAACTATGGCTACACCTTC; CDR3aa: CASSQRTGGSTNYGYTF
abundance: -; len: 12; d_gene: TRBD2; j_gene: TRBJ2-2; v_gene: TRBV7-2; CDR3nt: TGTGCCAGCAGCTTAGGGGGGGGGGAGCTGTCTTTT; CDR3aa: CASSLGGGELSF
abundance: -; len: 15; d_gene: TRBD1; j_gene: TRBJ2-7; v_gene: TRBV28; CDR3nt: TGTGCCAGCAGTTTCCCGGGACAGGGGGACTACGAGCAGTACTTC; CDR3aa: CASSFPGQGDYEQYF
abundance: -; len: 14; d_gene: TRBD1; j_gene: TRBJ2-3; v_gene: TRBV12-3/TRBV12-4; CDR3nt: TGTGCCAGCAGTACTCCCCCAGGGGGCGATACGCAGTATTTT; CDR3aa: CASSTPPGGDTQYF
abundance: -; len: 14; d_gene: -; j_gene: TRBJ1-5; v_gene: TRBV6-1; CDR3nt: TGTGCCAGCAGTGTAAAAGGAGGCAATCAGCCCCAGCATTTT; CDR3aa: CASSVKGGNQPQHF
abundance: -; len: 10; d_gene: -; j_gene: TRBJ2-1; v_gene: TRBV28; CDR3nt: TGTGCCTCACTGGGATATGAGCAGTTCTTC; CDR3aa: CASLGYEQFF
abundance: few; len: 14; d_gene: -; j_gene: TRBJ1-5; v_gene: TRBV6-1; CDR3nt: TGTGCCAGCAGCGCGGTCGGGCGCAATCAGCCCCAGCATTTT; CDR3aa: CASSAVGRNQPQHF
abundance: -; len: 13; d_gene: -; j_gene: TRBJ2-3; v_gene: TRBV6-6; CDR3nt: TGTGCCAGCAGGGAGGCAGGGTCAGATACGCAGTATTTT; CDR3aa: CASREAGSDTQYF
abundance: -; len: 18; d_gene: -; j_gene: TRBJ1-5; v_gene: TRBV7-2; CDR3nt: TGTGCCAGCAGCTTGTTCGTGCGTGGGGGGACCTTCCATCAGCCCCAGCATTTT; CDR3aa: CASSLFVRGGTFHQPQHF
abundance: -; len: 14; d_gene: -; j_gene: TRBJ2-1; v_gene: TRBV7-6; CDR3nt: TGTGCCAGCAGCTTAGGGGAGACTCCTAATGAGCAGTTCTTC; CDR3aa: CASSLGETPNEQFF
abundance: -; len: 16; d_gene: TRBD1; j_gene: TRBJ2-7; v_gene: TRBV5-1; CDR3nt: TGCGCCAGCAGCGGGGGACAGGGGGATAACGCCTACGAGCAGTACTTC; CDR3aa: CASSGGQGDNAYEQYF
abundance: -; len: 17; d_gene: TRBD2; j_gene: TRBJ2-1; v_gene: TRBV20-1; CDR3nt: TGCAGTGCTACGACTTCTAGCGGGAGGGCTGGGGTAAATGAGCAGTTCTTC; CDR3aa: CSATTSSGRAGVNEQFF
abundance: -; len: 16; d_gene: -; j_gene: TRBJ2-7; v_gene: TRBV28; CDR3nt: TGTGCCAGCAGTTCGCTAGTTTGGGGGAACGACTACGAGCAGTACTTC; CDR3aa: CASSSLVWGNDYEQYF
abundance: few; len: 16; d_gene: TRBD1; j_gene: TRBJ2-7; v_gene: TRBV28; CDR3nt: TGTGCCAGCAGTTTAGGGGGAAACGGACAGGCGAATGAGCAGTACTTC; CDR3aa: CASSLGGNGQANEQYF
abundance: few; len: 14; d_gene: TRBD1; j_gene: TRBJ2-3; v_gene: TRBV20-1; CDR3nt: TGCAGTGCTCTAGGACAGGGCAGCACAGATACGCAGTATTTT; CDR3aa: CSALGQGSTDTQYF
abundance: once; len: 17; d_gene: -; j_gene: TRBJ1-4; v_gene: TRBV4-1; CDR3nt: TGCGCCAGCAGCCAAACTACCGCACGGGGGTTGGATGAAAAACTGTTTTTT; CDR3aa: CASSQTTARGLDEKLFF
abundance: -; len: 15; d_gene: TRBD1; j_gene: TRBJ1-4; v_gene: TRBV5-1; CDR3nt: TGCGCCAGCAGCTTGGCCGGGACAGGGGATGAAAAACTGTTTTTT; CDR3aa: CASSLAGTGDEKLFF
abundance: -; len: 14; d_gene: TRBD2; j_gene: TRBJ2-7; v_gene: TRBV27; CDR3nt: TGTGCCAGCAATCCCAGCGGGAGTTCCTACGAGCAGTACTTC; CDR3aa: CASNPSGSSYEQYF
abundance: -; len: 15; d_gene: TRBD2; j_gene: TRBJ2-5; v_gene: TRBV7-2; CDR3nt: TGTGCCAGCAGCTTAGGTAGCGGGGACGAAGCGACCCAGTACTTC; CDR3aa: CASSLGSGDEATQYF
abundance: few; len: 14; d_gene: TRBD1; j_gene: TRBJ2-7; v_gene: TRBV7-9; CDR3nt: TGTGCCAGCAGCGTCCGTGCACAGGGGAACGAGCAGTACTTC; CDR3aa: CASSVRAQGNEQYF
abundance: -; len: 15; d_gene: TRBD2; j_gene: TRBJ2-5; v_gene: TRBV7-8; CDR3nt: TGTGCCAGCAGGAGCGGGAGGGCCTGGGAAAAGACCCAGTACTTC; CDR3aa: CASRSGRAWEKTQYF